This is a list of T cell receptor beta chains from one sample in a study of identical twins. A single record per CDR3 protein comes from TCRdb applying MiXCR to the 5' RACE reads. The data hold some 250,000 distinct CDR3 sequences, with over 5% observed a single time. These data were also reused for a study on T cells expressing NK-cell markers.

Sequenced material: CD8+ T cells sorted from blood. Source of these receptors: a woman aged 18-35 years in good health. CDR3s include the opening cysteine and the closing phenylalanine or tryptophan. The D gene is left open where the match is weak. For some rows the clone size is stated as once, few or many, or as a class when expanded; others skip it.

d_gene: TRBD1
abundance: many
v_gene: TRBV5-1
j_gene: TRBJ1-4
CDR3nt: TGCGCCAGCAGCATCTCCCCTACAGGGGGTTTTACTAATGAAAAACTGTTTTTT
CDR3aa: CASSISPTGGFTNEKLFF

d_gene: TRBD2
abundance: many
v_gene: TRBV3-1
j_gene: TRBJ2-3
CDR3nt: TGTGCCAGCAGCCTGGGACTAGCGGCAAGCACAGATACGCAGTATTTT
CDR3aa: CASSLGLAASTDTQYF

d_gene: .
abundance: many
v_gene: TRBV12-3/TRBV12-4
j_gene: TRBJ1-5
CDR3nt: TGTGCCAGCAGTTTTGGTGGGCCCCAGCATTTT
CDR3aa: CASSFGGPQHF

d_gene: TRBD2
abundance: many
v_gene: TRBV5-5
j_gene: TRBJ2-1
CDR3nt: TGTGCCAGCAGCTCATGGGGGGTCGGGAGGGCCAATGAGCAGTTCTTC
CDR3aa: CASSSWGVGRANEQFF

d_gene: .
abundance: .
v_gene: TRBV6-1
j_gene: TRBJ2-1
CDR3nt: TGTGCCAGCAGCGGGACGGGTCCCTACAATGAGCAGTTCTTC
CDR3aa: CASSGTGPYNEQFF

d_gene: .
abundance: .
v_gene: TRBV29-1
j_gene: TRBJ2-7
CDR3nt: TGCAGCGTTGTAATATGGGGATTTTCCTACGAGCAGTACTTC
CDR3aa: CSVVIWGFSYEQYF

d_gene: .
abundance: many
v_gene: TRBV4-2
j_gene: TRBJ2-3
CDR3nt: TGTGCCAGCAGCGAAAGGGGACGGGTCACAGATACGCAGTATTTT
CDR3aa: CASSERGRVTDTQYF

d_gene: .
abundance: few
v_gene: TRBV11-3
j_gene: TRBJ1-1
CDR3nt: TGTGCCAGCAGCTTTTCGGACAAGAACACTGAAGCTTTCTTT
CDR3aa: CASSFSDKNTEAFF

d_gene: TRBD1
abundance: many
v_gene: TRBV5-1
j_gene: TRBJ2-5
CDR3nt: TGCGCCAGCATCCCCGGAGATCCGGGACAGGCGTGGGTGGAGACCCAGTACTTC
CDR3aa: CASIPGDPGQAWVETQYF

d_gene: TRBD2
abundance: few
v_gene: TRBV9
j_gene: TRBJ2-3
CDR3nt: TGTGCCAGCAGCCTCCGGACTAGCCCCACAGATACGCAGTATTTT
CDR3aa: CASSLRTSPTDTQYF

d_gene: .
abundance: few
v_gene: TRBV27
j_gene: TRBJ2-2
CDR3nt: TGTGCCAGCACCTCCGGGACGTACTACACCGGGGAGCTGTTTTTT
CDR3aa: CASTSGTYYTGELFF

d_gene: TRBD1
abundance: .
v_gene: TRBV18
j_gene: TRBJ1-2
CDR3nt: TGTGCCAGCAGACCCCGGACAGGGGGGGACTATGGCTACACCTTC
CDR3aa: CASRPRTGGDYGYTF

d_gene: TRBD1
abundance: .
v_gene: TRBV7-8
j_gene: TRBJ2-7
CDR3nt: TGTGCCAGCAGCCAGACAGGGGCGCCGATCGAGCAGTACTTC
CDR3aa: CASSQTGAPIEQYF

d_gene: TRBD1
abundance: few
v_gene: TRBV9
j_gene: TRBJ2-5
CDR3nt: TGTGCCAGCAGACCGGGACAGGGTACGGAGACCCAGTACTTC
CDR3aa: CASRPGQGTETQYF

d_gene: TRBD2
abundance: .
v_gene: TRBV11-1
j_gene: TRBJ2-1
CDR3nt: TGTGCCAGCAGCCCCCCGTCGGGCTTAGCGGGAGAGGGGGGTGAGCAGTTCTTC
CDR3aa: CASSPPSGLAGEGGEQFF

d_gene: .
abundance: few
v_gene: TRBV11-3
j_gene: TRBJ1-1
CDR3nt: TGTGCCAGCAGCGTCCGGGTGGGCACTGAAGCTTTCTTT
CDR3aa: CASSVRVGTEAFF

d_gene: .
abundance: .
v_gene: TRBV27
j_gene: TRBJ1-5
CDR3nt: TGTGCCAGCAGTTTAGGGGCTTCGAACAATCAGCCCCAGCATTTT
CDR3aa: CASSLGASNNQPQHF

d_gene: .
abundance: .
v_gene: TRBV20-1
j_gene: TRBJ2-7
CDR3nt: TGCAGTGCTAGCGATGTGCGCGAGCAGTACTTC
CDR3aa: CSASDVREQYF